This passage covers 20 T cell receptor beta chains from one sample sequenced in a study of blood T cells in healthy people across ages. The use of a sample-barcoded 5' primer and a J-beta primer mix characterized a second PCR of roughly 6 to 12 cycles. One entry per CDR3 protein, called by TCRdb with MiXCR from the 5' RACE reads. The sample contains around 1,100,000 distinct CDR3 sequences, around two fifths of which appear only once. The sequencing sample was made of blood. The receptors derive from a man between 18 and 29 years old in good health.

The chain uses TRBV20-1 and TRBJ1-2; no reliable D call. Trimming shortened V by 6 bases and J by 2 bases, and 19 bases separated the two germline ends. Germline CDR1 reads DFQATT; CDR2 reads SNEGSKA (reference sequence). This CDR3 has 15 amino acids. The DNA of the CDR3 is TGCAGTGCAAGCCTCACGGGGTTCCCCAACTATGGCTACACCTTC. This translates into CSASLTGFPNYGYTF.

This clonotype came up a few times. CDR3 residues: CASSQDRLDEQYF. CDR3 coding DNA: TGCGCCAGCAGCCAAGACAGGCTCGACGAGCAGTACTTC. The chain employs TRBV4-3 and TRBJ2-7; D gene ambiguous. Trimming cost V 0 bases and J 5 bases, with 8 bases left between them. Germline loops: CDR1 LGHNA, CDR2 YSLEER. This CDR3 has 13 amino acids.

This clonotype was detected a few times. The CDR3 spells CASQRSPDRGDTEAFF. The CDR3, as DNA: TGTGCCAGCCAACGTTCACCAGACAGGGGGGACACTGAAGCTTTCTTT. The chain combines TRBV27 with TRBJ1-1; 9 bases are shared with TRBD1. Per germline, CDR1 MNHEY and CDR2 SMNVEV (reference sequence). Trimming cost V 8 bases and J 3 bases; bases outside gene matches: 13. The CDR3 contains 16 residues.

The V and J genes are TRBV28 and TRBJ2-4, with D possibly TRBD1 on 5 matching bases. Trimming removed 4 bases at V and 11 bases at J, with 12 bases between. CDR1 MDHEN and CDR2 SYDVKM come from the germline V gene. The CDR3 covers 12 residues. CDR3 residues: CASSSPVGVQYF. CDR3 DNA: TGTGCCAGCAGTTCCCCCGTAGGGGTTCAGTACTTC.

CDR3 loop: CASSLDSRPGGGQPQHF. The CDR3 DNA follows: TGTGCCAGCAGCTTAGATAGTCGGCCAGGGGGCGGTCAGCCCCAGCATTTT. The chain joins TRBV7-2 to TRBJ1-5, with TRBD1 matching over 8 bases. Losses at the gene ends were 1 base for V and 6 bases for J; bases not matched to a gene: 11. Germline V gene lookup returns CDR1 SGHTA and CDR2 FQGNSA. The CDR3 length is 17 residues. The variable domain in full, with the rest retrieved from reference TRBV7-2 and TRBJ1-5, is GAGVSQSPSNKVTEKGKDVELRCDPISGHTALYWYRQSLGQGLEFLIYFQGNSAPDKSGLPSDRFSAERTGGSVSTLTIQRTQQEDSAVYLCASSLDSRPGGGQPQHFGDGTRLSIL.

J is TRBJ2-3 and V is TRBV6-6; the match to TRBD2 covers 12 bases. With V trimmed by 4 bases and J by 3 bases, 8 bases remained unmatched. Germline lookup yields CDR1 MNHNY and CDR2 SVGAGI (reference sequence). The CDR3 is made up of 17 amino acids. In DNA form, the CDR3 reads TGTGCCAGCAGTTCTCCCAGGACTAGCGGGGAAACAGATACGCAGTATTTT. Translating it yields CASSSPRTSGETDTQYF.

This clonotype appeared many times. The chain uses TRBV20-1 and TRBJ2-1; D not resolved. CDR3 size: 12 residues. Germline V gene lookup returns CDR1 DFQATT and CDR2 SNEGSKA (reference sequence). V dropped 5 bases and J dropped 5 bases, with 10 bases sitting between them. CDR3 DNA: TGCAGTGCTCCGGCCTGGGACAATGAGCAGTTCTTC. It codes for CSAPAWDNEQFF.

About this clonotype itself: A much larger clone is a single base away; this may be a read error. The J gene is TRBJ2-1, the V gene TRBV4-2, with 7 nucleotides matching TRBD2. Germline-derived CDR1 and CDR2 are LGHNA and YNFKEQ. J lost 4 bases, V lost 5 bases, and 11 bases had no gene match. The CDR3 covers 16 residues. The CDR3: CASSKASSGEYNEQFF. CDR3 DNA: TGTGCCAGCAGCAAAGCCTCTAGCGGCGAATACAATGAGCAGTTCTTC.

The V call is TRBV5-1, the J call TRBJ2-1; 7 bases fit TRBD2. This CDR3 comprises 15 residues. Germline CDR1 and CDR2: SGHRS and YFSETQ. With V trimmed by 1 base and J by 8 bases, 9 bases remained unmatched. The CDR3, as DNA: TGCGCCAGCAGCTTGTCGCGGGGGTATCGGGATGAGCAGTTCTTC. Protein product: CASSLSRGYRDEQFF.

The CDR3 sequence is CASSSGTGGWGEQFF. Written as DNA, the CDR3 is TGTGCCAGCAGCTCTGGGACAGGGGGTTGGGGTGAGCAGTTCTTC. The chain is built from TRBV7-6 and TRBJ2-1, with 11 nucleotides matching TRBD1. V shed 4 bases and J 9 bases; nucleotides not matched to a gene: 8. Germline values: CDR1 SGHVS, CDR2 FNYEAQ. The CDR3 is 15 residues long.

This clonotype was detected only a few times. CDR3 DNA sequence: TGCAGTGCTCCCCGACATGAGGCAGATACGCAGTATTTT. Protein product: CSAPRHEADTQYF. This rearrangement joins TRBV20-1 to TRBJ2-3; D call uncertain. Trimming pared 5 bases from V and 4 bases from J, leaving 13 bases between. Germline CDR1 is DFQATT and CDR2 is SNEGSKA (reference sequence). The CDR3 sequence is 13 residues long.

The table lists this clonotype with a count of one. A much bigger clone sits one base away, suggesting this may be a read error. The chain joins TRBV29-1 to TRBJ1-4; 9 nucleotides agree with TRBD1. CDR3 length: 13 residues. Germline V gene sequence: CDR1 SQVTM, CDR2 ANQGSEA. The chain's CDR3 is CNVAGQGNEKLFF. The CDR3 DNA reads TGCAACGTTGCGGGACAGGGTAATGAAAAACTGTTTTTT.

The chain links TRBV29-1 to TRBJ2-2, with TRBD2 as a possible D gene (5 bases). V was shortened by 4 bases and J by 4 bases, with 10 bases between the two germline ends. The CDR3 is 13 residues long. In germline, CDR1 is SQVTM, CDR2 ANQGSEA. CDR3 sequence reads: CSVGEILTGELFF. As DNA, the CDR3 is TGCAGCGTTGGGGAGATACTCACCGGGGAGCTGTTTTTT.

This clonotype came up many times. The genes are TRBV9 and TRBJ1-1; D not certain. The V gene's germline CDR1 is SGDLS and CDR2 YYNGEE. The CDR3 consists of 14 residues. V was pared by 0 bases and J by 1 base, with 7 bases between. In DNA, the CDR3 is TGTGCCAGCAGCGTAGGGCAGAGGAACACTGAAGCTTTCTTT. This encodes CASSVGQRNTEAFF. Together with reference TRBV9 and TRBJ1-1, the CDR3 gives the full variable domain: DSGVTQTPKHLITATGQRVTLRCSPRSGDLSVYWYQQSLDQGLQFLIQYYNGEERAKGNILERFSAQQFPDLHSELNLSSLELGDSALYFCASSVGQRNTEAFFGQGTRLTVV.

Regarding this clonotype: A much bigger clone sits one base away, suggesting this may be a read error. The chain links TRBV6-5 to TRBJ1-2; D not certain. The CDR3 runs 14 residues. V was clipped by 4 bases and J by 4 bases, with 13 bases between them. CDR1 is MNHEY and CDR2 is SVGAGI in the germline V gene. The CDR3 region is CASSSLGVFYGYTF. The CDR3, as DNA: TGTGCCAGCAGTTCCTTAGGAGTCTTCTATGGCTACACCTTC.

This clonotype was counted only a few times. The chain has TRBV27 and TRBJ2-2, with 7 positions matching TRBD1. The germline V gene encodes CDR1 MNHEY and CDR2 SMNVEV (reference sequence). This CDR3 spans 15 amino acids. With 4 bases clipped from V and 1 base from J, the junction kept 3 bases outside the gene matches. DNA of the CDR3: TGTGCCAGCAGTTCGGGACAGCTGAACACCGGGGAGCTGTTTTTT. This gives the protein CASSSGQLNTGELFF.

This clonotype was observed many times. The chain joins TRBV9 to TRBJ2-3, with a tentative D call TRBD1 (5 bases). This CDR3 contains 14 residues. CDR1 and CDR2 (germline): SGDLS, YYNGEE. V dropped 4 bases and J dropped 2 bases, with 11 bases sitting between them. CDR3 region: CASSKDSFTDTQYF. In DNA form, the CDR3 reads TGTGCCAGCAGCAAAGACAGTTTCACAGATACGCAGTATTTT.

In its sample, this clonotype was seen a few times. In DNA form, the CDR3 reads TGCGCCAGCAGCCAAGATAAGTATCGGGGTCCCAACACTGAAGCTTTCTTT. The encoded protein is CASSQDKYRGPNTEAFF. The genes are TRBV4-3 and TRBJ1-1; D remains unclear. CDR1 and CDR2 from the germline V gene are LGHNA and YSLEER. With 0 bases removed from V and 2 bases from J, the gap between germline ends came to 16 bases. This CDR3 has 17 amino acids.

V usage is TRBV10-3 and J usage is TRBJ2-1, with 8 bases that match TRBD2. The junction had 2 bases not matched to a gene; V was cut back by 0 bases and J by 4 bases. Germline V CDR1 and CDR2: ENHRY, SYGVKD. This CDR3 spans 15 amino acids. In DNA form, the CDR3 reads TGTGCCATCAGTGAGTCGTCTAGCGGGTACAATGAGCAGTTCTTC. Its protein is CAISESSSGYNEQFF.

This clonotype was seen a few times. The chain couples TRBV6-2 or TRBV6-3 to TRBJ2-1; 8 bases match TRBD2. Trimming at V came to 3 bases and at J to 4 bases, leaving 8 bases not matched to a gene. Germline lookup yields CDR1 MNHEY and CDR2 SVGEGT. The CDR3 extends over 16 amino acids. The DNA of the CDR3 is TGTGCCAGCAGTTATAACGGGGGGGCTGGATACAATGAGCAGTTCTTC. Translating gives CASSYNGGAGYNEQFF.